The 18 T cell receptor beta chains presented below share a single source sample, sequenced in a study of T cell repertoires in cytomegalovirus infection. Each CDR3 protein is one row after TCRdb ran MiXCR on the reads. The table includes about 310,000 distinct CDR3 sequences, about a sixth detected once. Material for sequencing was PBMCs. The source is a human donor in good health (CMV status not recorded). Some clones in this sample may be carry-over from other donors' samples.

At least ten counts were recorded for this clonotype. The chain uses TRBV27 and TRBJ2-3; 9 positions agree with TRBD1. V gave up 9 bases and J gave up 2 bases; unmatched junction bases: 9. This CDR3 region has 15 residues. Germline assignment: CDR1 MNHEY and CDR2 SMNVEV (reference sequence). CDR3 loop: CASSPGTGITDTQYF. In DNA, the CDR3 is TGTGCCAGTTCCCCCGGGACAGGGATCACAGATACGCAGTATTTT.

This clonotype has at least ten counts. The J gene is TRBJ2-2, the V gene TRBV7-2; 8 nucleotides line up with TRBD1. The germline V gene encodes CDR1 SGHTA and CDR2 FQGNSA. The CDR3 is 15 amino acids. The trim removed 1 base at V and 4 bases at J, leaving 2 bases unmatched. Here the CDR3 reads CASSLVTGGTGELFF. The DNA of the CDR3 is TGTGCCAGCAGCTTAGTCACAGGGGGCACCGGGGAGCTGTTTTTT.

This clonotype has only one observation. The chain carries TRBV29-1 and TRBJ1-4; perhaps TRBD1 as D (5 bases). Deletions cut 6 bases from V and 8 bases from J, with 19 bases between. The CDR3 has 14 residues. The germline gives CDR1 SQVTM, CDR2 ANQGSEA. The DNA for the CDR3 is TGCAGCGTCCAATCAGCCGGGGGAAACGAAAAACTGTTTTTT. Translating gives CSVQSAGGNEKLFF.

The CDR3 reads CASSEAGGLREKLFF. In DNA, the CDR3 is TGTGCCAGCAGTGAAGCGGGAGGATTAAGGGAAAAACTGTTTTTT. The V and J genes are TRBV6-1 and TRBJ1-4; D not resolved. Trimming pared 0 bases from V and 8 bases from J, leaving 13 bases between. This CDR3 spans 15 amino acids. Germline V gene sequence: CDR1 MNHNS, CDR2 SASEGT.

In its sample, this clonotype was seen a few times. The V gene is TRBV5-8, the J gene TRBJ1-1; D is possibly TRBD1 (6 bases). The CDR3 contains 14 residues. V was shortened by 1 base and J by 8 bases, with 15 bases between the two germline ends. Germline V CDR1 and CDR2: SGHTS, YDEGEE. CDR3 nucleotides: TGTGCCAGCAGCTTGTGGGGCAGGGGAGTGGAAGCTTTCTTT. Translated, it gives CASSLWGRGVEAFF.

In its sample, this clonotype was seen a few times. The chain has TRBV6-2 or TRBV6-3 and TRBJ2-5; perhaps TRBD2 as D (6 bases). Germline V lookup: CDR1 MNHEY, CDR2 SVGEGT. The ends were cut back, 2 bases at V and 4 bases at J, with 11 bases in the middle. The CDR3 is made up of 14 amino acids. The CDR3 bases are TGTGCCAGCAGTTACCCCCCCGGGAGAGAGACCCAGTACTTC. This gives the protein CASSYPPGRETQYF.

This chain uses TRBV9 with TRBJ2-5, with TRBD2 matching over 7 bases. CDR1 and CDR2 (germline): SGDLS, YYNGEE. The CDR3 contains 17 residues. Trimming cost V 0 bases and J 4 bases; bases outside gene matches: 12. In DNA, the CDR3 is TGTGCCAGCAGCGTAGGGTCCCATACTAGCGTAGGAGAGACCCAGTACTTC. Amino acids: CASSVGSHTSVGETQYF.

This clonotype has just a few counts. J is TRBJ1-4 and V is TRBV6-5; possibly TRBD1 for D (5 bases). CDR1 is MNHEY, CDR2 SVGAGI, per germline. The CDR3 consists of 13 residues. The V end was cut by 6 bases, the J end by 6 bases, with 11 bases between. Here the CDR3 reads CASRNVGDEKLFF. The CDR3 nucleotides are TGTGCCAGCAGAAACGTGGGGGATGAAAAACTGTTTTTT.

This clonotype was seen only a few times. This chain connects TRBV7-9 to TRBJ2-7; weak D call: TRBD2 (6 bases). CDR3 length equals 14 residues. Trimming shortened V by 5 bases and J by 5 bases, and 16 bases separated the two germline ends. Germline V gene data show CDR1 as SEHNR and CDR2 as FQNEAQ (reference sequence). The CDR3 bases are TGTGCCAGCAGCCCCTCGGGACTCTGGAACGAGCAGTACTTC. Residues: CASSPSGLWNEQYF. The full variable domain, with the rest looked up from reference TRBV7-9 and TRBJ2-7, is DTGVSQNPRHKITKRGQNVTFRCDPISEHNRLYWYRQTLGQGPEFLTYFQNEAQLEKSRLLSDRFSAERPKGSFSTLEIQRTEQGDSAMYLCASSPSGLWNEQYFGPGTRLTVT.

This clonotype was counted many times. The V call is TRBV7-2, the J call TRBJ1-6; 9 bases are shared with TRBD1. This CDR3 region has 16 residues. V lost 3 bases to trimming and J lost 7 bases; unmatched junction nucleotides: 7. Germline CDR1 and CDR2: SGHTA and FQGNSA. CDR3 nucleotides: TGTGCCAGCAGCTTTTCCGGGACAGGGTCCAATTCACCCCTCCACTTT. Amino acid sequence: CASSFSGTGSNSPLHF.

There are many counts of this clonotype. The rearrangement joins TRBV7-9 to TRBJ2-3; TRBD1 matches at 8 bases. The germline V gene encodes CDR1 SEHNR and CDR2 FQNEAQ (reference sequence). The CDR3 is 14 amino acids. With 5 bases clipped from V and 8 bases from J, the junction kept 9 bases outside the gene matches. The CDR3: CASSQQAGGLTQYF. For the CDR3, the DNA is TGTGCCAGCAGCCAACAGGCAGGGGGCCTTACGCAGTATTTT. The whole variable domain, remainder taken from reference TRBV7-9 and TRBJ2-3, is DTGVSQNPRHKITKRGQNVTFRCDPISEHNRLYWYRQTLGQGPEFLTYFQNEAQLEKSRLLSDRFSAERPKGSFSTLEIQRTEQGDSAMYLCASSQQAGGLTQYFGPGTRLTVL.

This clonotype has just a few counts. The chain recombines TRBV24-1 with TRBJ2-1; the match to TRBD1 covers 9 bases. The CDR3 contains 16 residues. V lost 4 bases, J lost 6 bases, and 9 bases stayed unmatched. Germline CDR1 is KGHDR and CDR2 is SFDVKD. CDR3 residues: CATSDPGRTGVNEQFF. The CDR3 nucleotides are TGTGCCACCAGTGACCCAGGGAGGACAGGGGTCAATGAGCAGTTCTTC.

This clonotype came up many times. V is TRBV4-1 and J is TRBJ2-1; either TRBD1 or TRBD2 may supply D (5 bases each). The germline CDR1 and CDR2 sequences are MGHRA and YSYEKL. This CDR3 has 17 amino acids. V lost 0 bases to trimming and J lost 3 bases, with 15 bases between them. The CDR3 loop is CASSQDPGTQYYNEQFF. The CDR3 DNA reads TGCGCCAGCAGCCAAGACCCCGGGACCCAATACTACAATGAGCAGTTCTTC.

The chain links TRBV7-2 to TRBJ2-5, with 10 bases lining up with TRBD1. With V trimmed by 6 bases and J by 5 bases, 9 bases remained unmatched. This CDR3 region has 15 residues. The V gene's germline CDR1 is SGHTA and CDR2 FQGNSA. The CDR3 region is CASRPETGGRETQYF. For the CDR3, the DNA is TGTGCCAGCAGACCGGAGACAGGGGGCCGGGAGACCCAGTACTTC. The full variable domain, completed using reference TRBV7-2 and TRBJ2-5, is GAGVSQSPSNKVTEKGKDVELRCDPISGHTALYWYRQSLGQGLEFLIYFQGNSAPDKSGLPSDRFSAERTGGSVSTLTIQRTQQEDSAVYLCASRPETGGRETQYFGPGTRLLVL.

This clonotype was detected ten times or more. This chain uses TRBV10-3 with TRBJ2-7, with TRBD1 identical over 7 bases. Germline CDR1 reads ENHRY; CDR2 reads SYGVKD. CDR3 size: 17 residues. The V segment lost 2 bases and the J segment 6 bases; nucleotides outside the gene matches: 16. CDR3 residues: CAISETVLTGSVGEQYF. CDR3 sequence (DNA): TGTGCCATCAGTGAGACTGTATTGACAGGGAGCGTAGGCGAGCAGTACTTC.

CDR3 in amino acids: CASSLWGTGNQDTGELFF. DNA of the CDR3: TGCGCCAGCAGCTTGTGGGGTACAGGGAATCAAGACACCGGGGAGCTGTTTTTT. The chain has TRBV5-1 and TRBJ2-2, with D perhaps TRBD1 (6 bases). The germline V and J ends were trimmed by 1 base and 3 bases, with 19 bases remaining between them. This CDR3 is 18 amino acids long. Per germline, CDR1 SGHRS and CDR2 YFSETQ.

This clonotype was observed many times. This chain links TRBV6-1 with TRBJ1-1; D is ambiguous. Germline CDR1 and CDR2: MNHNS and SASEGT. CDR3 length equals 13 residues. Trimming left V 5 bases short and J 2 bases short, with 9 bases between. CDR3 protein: CASSSQRNTEAFF. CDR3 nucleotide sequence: TGTGCCAGCAGTTCACAGAGAAACACTGAAGCTTTCTTT.

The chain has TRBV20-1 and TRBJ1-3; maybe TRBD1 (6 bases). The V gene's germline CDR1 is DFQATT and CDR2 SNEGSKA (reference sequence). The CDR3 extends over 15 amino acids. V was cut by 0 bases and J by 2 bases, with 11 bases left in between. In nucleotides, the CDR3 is TGCAGTGCTAGAGATTTACGGGACACTGGAAACACCATATATTTT. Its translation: CSARDLRDTGNTIYF.